The 22 T cell receptor beta chains listed next were all sequenced from one sample in a study of blood T cell repertoires in COVID-19. Generated by immunoSEQ multiplex PCR, the TCRdb table keeps only in-frame clones and is missing some. The sample lists fewer than 200,000 clones, around 86% occurring once. Input material: peripheral blood. All receptors come from a man aged 50 to 59 with active or convalescent COVID-19.

The CDR3 sequence: CASSLGTDNQPQHF. CDR3 coding DNA: TGCGCCAGCAGCTTAGGGACAGACAATCAGCCCCAGCATTTT. The chain is built from TRBV5-1 and TRBJ1-5; 7 bases line up with TRBD1. Trimming at V came to 2 bases and at J to 3 bases, leaving 2 bases not matched to a gene. This CDR3 has 14 residues. Germline lookup yields CDR1 SGHRS and CDR2 YFSETQ.

This rearrangement joins TRBV3-1 (or the pseudogene TRBV3-2) to TRBJ2-5; a possible D gene is TRBD1 (5 bases). Germline V gene sequence: CDR1 LGHDT, CDR2 YNNKEL (reference sequence). The V gene lost 4 bases and the J gene lost 4 bases, with 7 bases spanning the gap. The CDR3 is made up of 12 amino acids. The CDR3 coding sequence is TGTGCCAGCAGCCCCAGGGCAGAGACCCAGTACTTC. The encoded protein is CASSPRAETQYF.

This sequence joins TRBV10-2 and TRBJ2-7, with D hard to call. The CDR3 covers 13 residues. Germline V CDR1 and CDR2: WSHSY, SAAADI. V was shortened by 7 bases and J by 3 bases, with 13 bases between the two germline ends. The CDR3 DNA follows: TGCGCCAGCACGACACGCAAGGACTACGAGCAGTACTTC. Translated: CASTTRKDYEQYF.

The chain links TRBV7-9 to TRBJ1-3; the D is unclear. The CDR3 spans 14 residues. V was pared by 1 base and J by 4 bases, with 8 bases between. Germline assignment: CDR1 SEHNR and CDR2 FQNEAQ (reference sequence). The CDR3 loop is CASSLDGRGNTIYF. CDR3 DNA: TGTGCCAGCAGCTTAGATGGCAGGGGAAACACCATATATTTT.

V usage is TRBV15 and J usage is TRBJ2-1; TRBD1 aligns across 9 bases. CDR3 length equals 17 residues. CDR1 and CDR2 (germline): LNHNV, YYDKDF (reference sequence). Trimming at V came to 0 bases and at J to 5 bases, leaving 8 bases not matched to a gene. The CDR3 sequence: CATSRDWGQGSDNEQFF. For the CDR3, the DNA is TGTGCCACCAGCAGAGATTGGGGACAGGGCAGCGACAATGAGCAGTTCTTC.

V is TRBV4-1 and J is TRBJ2-2; 15 bases are shared with TRBD2. CDR3 length equals 22 residues. The J segment lost 2 bases and the V segment lost 2 bases, leaving 15 bases of the junction unmatched. Germline loops: CDR1 MGHRA, CDR2 YSYEKL. In nucleotides, the CDR3 is TGCGCCAGCAGCCAATTAGGGACCGGGACTAGCGGGAGGAATGGTAACACCGGGGAGCTGTTTTTT. Translation gives CASSQLGTGTSGRNGNTGELFF.

The chain joins TRBV5-1 to TRBJ2-5; D is undetermined. The CDR3 is made up of 12 amino acids. V shed 1 base and J shed 2 bases, with 3 bases lying between them. Germline loops: CDR1 SGHRS, CDR2 YFSETQ. As DNA, the CDR3 is TGCGCCAGCAGCTTGTTACAAGAGACCCAGTACTTC. Encoded protein: CASSLLQETQYF.

The chain carries TRBV5-6 and TRBJ1-4; 9 bases match TRBD1. Germline CDR1 SGHDT, CDR2 YYEEEE. J gave up 3 bases and V 1 base, and 7 bases lay outside the gene matches. The CDR3 runs 17 residues. This CDR3 is CASSLLRGQGSNEKLFF. CDR3 nucleotide sequence: TGTGCCAGCAGCTTGTTGCGGGGACAGGGTTCTAATGAAAAACTGTTTTTT.

The chain carries TRBV23-1 and TRBJ1-1; TRBD1 matches 7 bases. TRBV23-1 carries the ORF label, with uncertain function. The CDR3 contains 19 residues. The J segment lost 0 bases and the V segment lost 0 bases, leaving 13 bases of the junction unmatched. Written as DNA, the CDR3 is TGCGCCAGCAGTCAATCCAGGAGTGGGACAGCCTACATGAACACTGAAGCTTTCTTT. Residues: CASSQSRSGTAYMNTEAFF.

This clone was recorded many times. The CDR3 DNA reads as TGTGCCAGCAGGAGTTCGCCTTACGAGCAGTACTTC. Translated: CASRSSPYEQYF. The V gene is TRBV2, the J gene TRBJ2-7; no clear D gene. V was shortened by 6 bases and J by 4 bases, with 10 bases between the two germline ends. Germline CDR1 and CDR2: SNHLY and FYNNEI. CDR3 length: 12 residues.

The chain couples TRBV6-5 to TRBJ1-3; 8 nucleotides line up with TRBD1. Germline loops: CDR1 MNHEY, CDR2 SVGAGI. The CDR3 is 15 amino acids. J was trimmed by 2 bases and V by 4 bases; bases with no gene match: 4. As DNA, the CDR3 is TGTGCCAGCAGTTTACTGACAGGGGCTGGAAACACCATATATTTT. Its translation: CASSLLTGAGNTIYF.

The V and J genes are TRBV2 and TRBJ1-2; 7 positions agree with TRBD1. This CDR3 is built from 13 residues. In germline, CDR1 is SNHLY, CDR2 FYNNEI. V lost 6 bases to trimming and J lost 4 bases; unmatched junction nucleotides: 5. CDR3 sequence: CASRPGTAYGYTF. In DNA, the CDR3 is TGTGCCAGCAGGCCCGGGACAGCCTATGGCTACACCTTC.

This clone came up once. This chain links TRBV18 with TRBJ2-3, with a possible D match to TRBD2 (6 bases). V dropped 4 bases and J dropped 0 bases, with 11 bases sitting between them. Germline CDR1 reads KGHSH; CDR2 reads LQKENI. The length of the CDR3 is 15 residues. The DNA of the CDR3 is TGTGCCAGCTCACTGACTGGACTAAGCACAGATACGCAGTATTTT. This encodes CASSLTGLSTDTQYF.

V usage is TRBV28 and J usage is TRBJ1-2; 7 bases match TRBD1. This CDR3 spans 14 amino acids. V trimming: 1 base; J trimming: 8 bases; junction bases outside the gene matches: 7. Germline loops: CDR1 MDHEN, CDR2 SYDVKM. CDR3 protein: CASSLSAGGKGYTF. The DNA for the CDR3 is TGTGCCAGCAGTTTATCAGCAGGGGGGAAGGGCTACACCTTC.

The chain carries TRBV6-5 and TRBJ1-3; D may be TRBD1 (6 bases). CDR1 and CDR2 (germline): MNHEY, SVGAGI. Trimming shortened V by 7 bases and J by 0 bases, and 13 bases separated the two germline ends. The CDR3 consists of 15 residues. CDR3 region: CASTGQTASGNTIYF. For the CDR3, the DNA is TGTGCCAGCACCGGACAGACCGCCTCTGGAAACACCATATATTTT.

The genes are TRBV6-5 and TRBJ1-1; possibly TRBD1 for D (6 bases). Per the germline V gene, CDR1 is MNHEY and CDR2 is SVGAGI. The CDR3 totals 14 residues. Trimming left V 5 bases short and J 2 bases short, with 12 bases between. The chain's CDR3 is CASSKTGRNTEAFF. The CDR3, as DNA: TGTGCCAGCAGTAAGACAGGTCGAAACACTGAAGCTTTCTTT.

The gene calls are TRBV19 and TRBJ2-7, with D perhaps TRBD2 (5 bases). Germline V CDR1 and CDR2: LNHDA, SQIVND (reference sequence). V lost 5 bases to trimming and J lost 3 bases, with 5 bases between them. The CDR3 runs 11 residues. CDR3 sequence (DNA): TGTGCCAGTAGTGGAGGCTACGAGCAGTACTTC. Residues: CASSGGYEQYF.

The rearrangement links TRBV14 to TRBJ2-5; D not certain. CDR3 length: 14 residues. V lost 0 bases and J 1 base, leaving 6 bases between the germline ends. CDR1 SGHDN and CDR2 FVKESK come from the germline V gene. The CDR3 coding sequence is TGTGCCAGCAGCCAAGATCGTCTCCAAGAGACCCAGTACTTC. It is translated as CASSQDRLQETQYF.

Remarks on this clone: Other DNA variants within this sample encode the same CDR3. V is TRBV3-1 (or the pseudogene TRBV3-2) and J is TRBJ1-1, with D possibly TRBD1 on 6 matching bases. V was trimmed by 1 base and J by 1 base, leaving 7 bases between them. CDR1 is LGHDT and CDR2 is YNNKEL in the germline V gene (reference sequence). The CDR3 runs 14 residues. The CDR3 reads CASSQVGGNTEAFF. CDR3 in DNA: TGTGCCAGCAGCCAAGTAGGGGGGAACACTGAAGCTTTCTTT.

V gene TRBV2 combines with J gene TRBJ1-5; 8 bases map to TRBD1. The germline V gene encodes CDR1 SNHLY and CDR2 FYNNEI. V shed 1 base, J shed 8 bases, and the junction held 4 bases outside the gene matches. This CDR3 has 14 residues. The CDR3 nucleotides read TGTGCCAGCAGTGAAGGGACAGGGTTCAAGCCCCAGCATTTT. Its translation: CASSEGTGFKPQHF.

The J gene is TRBJ2-3, the V gene TRBV4-2; 14 bases are shared with TRBD2. This CDR3 has 16 residues. V lost 1 base and J lost 7; bases outside the gene matches: 4. Germline-derived CDR1 and CDR2 are LGHNA and YNFKEQ. In DNA, the CDR3 is TGTGCCAGCAGCCAAGCGGGGACTAGCGGGGGTAATACGCAGTATTTT. It yields the protein CASSQAGTSGGNTQYF.

This clone has just a few counts. The rearrangement joins TRBV7-9 to TRBJ2-1, with TRBD1 matching 9 bases. Trimming at V came to 5 bases and at J to 5 bases, leaving 4 bases not matched to a gene. Germline lookup yields CDR1 SEHNR and CDR2 FQNEAQ (reference sequence). CDR3 length: 14 residues. The CDR3 sequence is CASSPGQGNNEQFF. The DNA for the CDR3 is TGTGCCAGCAGCCCGGGACAGGGAAACAATGAGCAGTTCTTC.